What follows are 27 T cell receptor beta chains derived from one specimen sequenced in a study of OX40 agonist ivuxolimab in advanced cancers. Profiling relied on immunoSEQ multiplex PCR, and the TCRdb table lists in-frame clones only, not all of them. The sample records some 77,000 clones, around nine tenths being singletons. The sample was CD4+ or CD8+ T cells sorted from blood, taken in a trial of the OX40 agonist ivuxolimab. These receptors all stem from an adult with an advanced solid tumor such as melanoma, head and neck, liver or kidney cancer.

The V call is TRBV5-1, the J call TRBJ2-5; TRBD1 might be the D (5 bases). The V end lost 5 bases, the J end lost 4 bases, and 15 bases lay between the germline ends. CDR1 and CDR2 (germline): SGHRS, YFSETQ. This CDR3 has 14 amino acids. The CDR3 nucleotides read TGCGCCAGCAGTAGCAGGGAATATGGAGAGACCCAGTACTTC. Translating gives CASSSREYGETQYF.

The chain is built from TRBV30 and TRBJ2-7; D gene ambiguous. The CDR3 has 14 residues. CDR1 and CDR2 (germline): GTSNPN, SVGIG (reference sequence). V dropped 2 bases and J dropped 2 bases, with 13 bases sitting between them. Here the CDR3 reads CAWSITVGAYEQYF. The CDR3 DNA reads TGTGCCTGGAGTATTACAGTTGGGGCCTACGAGCAGTACTTC.

V usage is TRBV6-1 and J usage is TRBJ1-5; perhaps TRBD1 as D (6 bases). Germline V gives CDR1 MNHNS, CDR2 SASEGT. CDR3 length: 15 residues. Trimming took off 4 bases at V and 6 bases at J, with 16 bases between the two ends. The CDR3 protein is CASSGRAQQGQPQHF. The CDR3 DNA follows: TGTGCCAGCAGTGGCCGGGCCCAACAGGGTCAGCCCCAGCATTTT.

The chain links TRBV5-6 to TRBJ1-6; 10 bases align to TRBD1. V was clipped by 3 bases and J by 10 bases; unmatched bases: 7. The germline gives CDR1 SGHDT, CDR2 YYEEEE. The CDR3 extends over 15 amino acids. The CDR3 DNA reads as TGTGCCAGCAGCTCGTACGACAGGGGGCGATCACCCCTCCACTTT. It yields the protein CASSSYDRGRSPLHF.

This sequence joins TRBV5-6 and TRBJ1-5; 7 nucleotides align to TRBD1. V gave up 3 bases and J gave up 4 bases; unmatched junction bases: 1. This CDR3 is 13 amino acids long. The germline CDR1 and CDR2 sequences are SGHDT and YYEEEE. CDR3 loop: CASSWGQNQPQHF. CDR3 nucleotides: TGTGCCAGCAGCTGGGGACAGAATCAGCCCCAGCATTTT.

A few counts support this clone. The chain has TRBV30 and TRBJ1-1; D ambiguous. This CDR3 has 13 residues. CDR1 GTSNPN and CDR2 SVGIG come from the germline V gene (reference sequence). V dropped 1 base and J dropped 2 bases, with 8 bases sitting between them. CDR3: CAWSAGFNTEAFF. The CDR3 region has the DNA TGTGCCTGGAGTGCAGGTTTCAACACTGAAGCTTTCTTT. Full variable domain (missing parts from reference TRBV30 and TRBJ1-1): SQTIHQWPATLVQPVGSPLSLECTVEGTSNPNLYWYRQAAGRGLQLLFYSVGIGQISSEVPQNLSASRPQDRQFILSSKKLLLSDSGFYLCAWSAGFNTEAFFGQGTRLTVV.

The chain joins TRBV11-2 to TRBJ2-7; tentatively, D is TRBD2 (6 bases). CDR3 size: 14 residues. V gave up 0 bases and J gave up 6 bases, with 12 bases separating them. Germline V gives CDR1 SGHAT, CDR2 FQNNGV. The CDR3 loop reads CASSLDRGGSEQYF. The CDR3 bases are TGTGCCAGCAGCTTAGATCGCGGAGGGAGCGAGCAGTACTTC.

V gene TRBV2 combines with J gene TRBJ1-3; 7 positions match TRBD1. Germline CDR1 reads SNHLY; CDR2 reads FYNNEI. The CDR3 spans 15 residues. The V gene end was trimmed by 7 bases and the J gene end by 2 bases; junction bases not matched to a gene: 8. The DNA for the CDR3 is TGTGCCAGCACCCCCACGACAGGGACTGGAAACACCATATATTTT. Translation: CASTPTTGTGNTIYF. The variable domain in full, completed from reference TRBV2 and TRBJ1-3, reads EPEVTQTPSHQVTQMGQEVILRCVPISNHLYFYWYRQILGQKVEFLVSFYNNEISEKSEIFDDQFSVERPDGSNFTLKIRSTKLEDSAMYFCASTPTTGTGNTIYFGEGSWLTVV.

Written as DNA, the CDR3 is TGTGCCAGCAGCCTGGACAGGGGGATGGGCTATGGCTACACCTTC. It yields the protein CASSLDRGMGYGYTF. This chain connects TRBV5-4 to TRBJ1-2; 10 bases line up with TRBD1. Germline CDR1 is SGHNT and CDR2 is YYREEE (reference sequence). V lost 4 bases to trimming and J lost 4 bases; unmatched junction nucleotides: 7. There are 15 residues in the CDR3.

This clone was detected once. The rearrangement links TRBV30 to TRBJ2-7; D is perhaps TRBD1 (6 bases). V was trimmed by 0 bases and J by 9 bases, leaving 30 bases between them. The CDR3 spans 18 residues. Germline V gene lookup returns CDR1 GTSNPN and CDR2 SVGIG (reference sequence). In nucleotides, the CDR3 is TGTGCCTGGAGTGTAGGGGTTGGCAGGGGCGTTCCACCTACCCCGCAGTACTTC. Translating it yields CAWSVGVGRGVPPTPQYF.

The chain links TRBV28 to TRBJ1-2; D is unclear. Germline assignment: CDR1 MDHEN and CDR2 SYDVKM. V was clipped by 5 bases and J by 3 bases, with 16 bases between them. The CDR3 loop spans 15 amino acids. CDR3 in amino acids: CASSALTSVYYGYTF. The CDR3 nucleotides read TGTGCCAGCAGTGCCCTTACGTCAGTTTACTATGGCTACACCTTC.

J is TRBJ1-2 and V is TRBV11-3; D may be TRBD1 (5 bases). Trimming took off 5 bases at V and 2 bases at J, with 15 bases between the two ends. CDR1 is SGHNT, CDR2 YENEEA, per germline. This CDR3 has 15 residues. CDR3 sequence (DNA): TGTGCCAGCAGCCGTCCCCCGCAGGGAAACTATGGCTACACCTTC. Residues: CASSRPPQGNYGYTF.

This clone turned up a few times. V and J are TRBV6-5 and TRBJ1-2, with D maybe TRBD1 (5 bases). CDR1 is MNHEY and CDR2 is SVGAGI in the germline V gene. V lost 2 bases to trimming and J lost 2 bases, with 15 bases between them. This CDR3 is built from 16 residues. CDR3 nucleotide sequence: TGTGCCAGCAGTTACAGGACACAGAGTCCGAACTATGGCTACACCTTC. Encoded protein: CASSYRTQSPNYGYTF.

CDR3: CAWSGDSRYEKLFF. The CDR3 bases are TGTGCCTGGAGCGGGGACAGCCGATATGAAAAACTGTTTTTT. The V and J genes are TRBV30 and TRBJ1-4; 7 bases match TRBD1. This CDR3 has 14 residues. V dropped 3 bases and J dropped 6; count of bases not matched to a gene: 7. Germline V CDR1 and CDR2: GTSNPN, SVGIG (reference sequence).

The J gene is TRBJ2-7, the V gene TRBV5-1, with TRBD2 identical over 8 bases. CDR3 length equals 14 residues. The germline gives CDR1 SGHRS, CDR2 YFSETQ. J was trimmed by 2 bases and V by 8 bases; bases with no gene match: 9. DNA for the CDR3: TGCGCCAGACCAATTAGCGGGAAAGCCTACGAGCAGTACTTC. This translates into CARPISGKAYEQYF.

The chain has TRBV27 and TRBJ2-2; tentative D call: TRBD2 (6 bases). This CDR3 has 19 residues. CDR1 is MNHEY and CDR2 is SMNVEV in the germline V gene (reference sequence). Trimming left V 9 bases short and J 2 bases short, with 28 bases between. The CDR3 spells CASNRRGSPRRANTGELFF. CDR3 in DNA: TGTGCCAGTAACCGTCGGGGGTCACCACGGCGGGCCAACACCGGGGAGCTGTTTTTT.

The chain has TRBV28 and TRBJ1-1, with a tentative D call TRBD1 (6 bases). The CDR3 loop spans 16 amino acids. V gave up 0 bases and J gave up 3 bases, with 14 bases separating them. Germline CDR1 reads MDHEN; CDR2 reads SYDVKM. As DNA, the CDR3 is TGTGCCAGCAGTTTATGGGGGGGGCAAGGGTACACTGAAGCTTTCTTT. Its translation is CASSLWGGQGYTEAFF.

This clone is termed medium-sized. The J gene is TRBJ2-3, the V gene TRBV9; TRBD2 aligns across 10 bases. The germline gives CDR1 SGDLS, CDR2 YYNGEE. Germline trimming cut 0 bases from V and 4 bases from J; bases unmatched to any gene: 5. This CDR3 contains 16 residues. The CDR3 DNA reads as TGTGCCAGCAGCGTAGCTACTAGCGGGACCTCAGATACGCAGTATTTT. Translation: CASSVATSGTSDTQYF.

V gene TRBV29-1 combines with J gene TRBJ1-1; 8 bases match TRBD1. This CDR3 comprises 13 residues. In germline, CDR1 is SQVTM, CDR2 ANQGSEA. The trim removed 7 bases at V and 7 bases at J, leaving 11 bases unmatched. As DNA, the CDR3 is TGCAGCGGCCTAACAGGGGGAGTGGGTGAAGCTTTCTTT. Translated: CSGLTGGVGEAFF.

The chain employs TRBV4-3 and TRBJ2-3, with 7 nucleotides matching TRBD2. The CDR3 runs to 19 residues. Trimming at V came to 1 base and at J to 2 bases, leaving 15 bases not matched to a gene. Germline V gives CDR1 LGHNA, CDR2 YSLEER. In nucleotides, the CDR3 is TGCGCCAGCAGCCAAGTTACCAGGGACTGGGGGGGAGACACAGATACGCAGTATTTT. Translating gives CASSQVTRDWGGDTDTQYF.

The V gene is TRBV19, the J gene TRBJ1-4; the D is unclear. V gave up 4 bases and J gave up 14 bases, with 17 bases separating them. Germline V CDR1 and CDR2: LNHDA, SQIVND (reference sequence). The CDR3 consists of 13 residues. In DNA, the CDR3 is TGTGCCAGTAGTACCAACCGGAGGGAGGGTCTGTTTTTT. Translated, it gives CASSTNRREGLFF.

V usage is TRBV6-5 and J usage is TRBJ2-2, with TRBD2 matching 8 bases. Trimming cost V 4 bases and J 4 bases; bases outside gene matches: 5. This CDR3 has 15 amino acids. CDR1 is MNHEY, CDR2 SVGAGI, per germline. DNA for the CDR3: TGTGCCAGCAGTTTACGGGGGGGATCCACCGGGGAGCTGTTTTTT. Encoded protein: CASSLRGGSTGELFF.

Only a few counts were recorded for this clone. The V call is TRBV19, the J call TRBJ1-2; 7 bases agree with TRBD1. V shed 5 bases, J shed 3 bases, and the junction held 9 bases outside the gene matches. The CDR3 covers 15 residues. Germline V lookup: CDR1 LNHDA, CDR2 SQIVND (reference sequence). CDR3 region: CASSPRTGEDYGYTF. CDR3 nucleotide sequence: TGTGCCAGTAGTCCTCGTACAGGGGAGGACTATGGCTACACCTTC.

This chain joins TRBV28 and TRBJ2-1, with 14 nucleotides matching TRBD2. The trim removed 2 bases at V and 8 bases at J, leaving 14 bases unmatched. The CDR3 covers 19 residues. The V gene's germline CDR1 is MDHEN and CDR2 SYDVKM. DNA of the CDR3: TGTGCCAGCAGTTTAGGCAAGACTAGCGGGAGGGCCGGGTTCGATGAGCAGTTCTTC. This encodes CASSLGKTSGRAGFDEQFF.

The V gene is TRBV7-2, the J gene TRBJ2-7; the D gene is possibly TRBD2 (7 bases). The V gene lost 7 bases and the J gene lost 1 base, with 17 bases spanning the gap. This CDR3 contains 15 residues. CDR1 and CDR2 from the germline V gene are SGHTA and FQGNSA. The CDR3 region is CASTPERGGSYEQYF. DNA of the CDR3: TGTGCCAGCACCCCCGAGAGGGGGGGGTCCTACGAGCAGTACTTC.

This chain uses TRBV7-2 with TRBJ2-7; D might be TRBD1 or TRBD2, each matching 6 bases. This CDR3 spans 14 amino acids. Germline V lookup: CDR1 SGHTA, CDR2 FQGNSA. The V gene lost 6 bases and the J gene lost 4 bases, with 16 bases spanning the gap. Here the CDR3 reads CASRPGASLYEQYF. The CDR3 region has the DNA TGTGCCAGCAGGCCGGGGGCCAGCTTATACGAGCAGTACTTC.

CDR3 nucleotides: TGTGCCAGCAGTGCTAGCGGGATCCGAAGCTCCTACGAGCAGTACTTC. This sequence encodes CASSASGIRSSYEQYF. V gene TRBV5-4 combines with J gene TRBJ2-7; 9 bases are a match to TRBD2. V lost 5 bases to trimming and J lost 0 bases; unmatched junction nucleotides: 9. CDR1 and CDR2 (germline): SGHNT, YYREEE (reference sequence). The CDR3 length is 16 residues.